This TCR beta chain was recovered during a study of T and B cells in COVID-19 patients. For the study at large: Most recovered patients had mild to moderate COVID-19 treated as outpatients. Critical illness requiring mechanical ventilation or extracorporeal membrane oxygenation affected three fifths of the roughly 20 active-infection patients.

Blood genomic DNA input for TRB amplification was about 240-500 ng. TRB rearrangements were amplified by multiplex PCR with BIOMED2 TRB-A/B primers. MiXCR was run by TCRdb on the multiplex PCR reads, yielding one entry per CDR3 protein. Found here are 20,000 or so distinct CDR3 sequences, more than 30% of them singletons; the top ten hold roughly 1.9%. Germline CDR1 reads SGHRS; CDR2 reads YFSETQ. The junction had 5 bases not matched to a gene; V was cut back by 0 bases and J by 1 base. This CDR3 is built from 16 residues. The chain recombines TRBV5-1 with TRBJ2-3; 7 bases line up with TRBD2. This receptor was identified in a human donor who had recovered from COVID-19. Input material: blood. CDR3 DNA: TGCGCCAGCAGCTTGGGAGGCCTAGCGGGCACAGATACGCAGTATTTT. Translating it yields CASSLGGLAGTDTQYF.